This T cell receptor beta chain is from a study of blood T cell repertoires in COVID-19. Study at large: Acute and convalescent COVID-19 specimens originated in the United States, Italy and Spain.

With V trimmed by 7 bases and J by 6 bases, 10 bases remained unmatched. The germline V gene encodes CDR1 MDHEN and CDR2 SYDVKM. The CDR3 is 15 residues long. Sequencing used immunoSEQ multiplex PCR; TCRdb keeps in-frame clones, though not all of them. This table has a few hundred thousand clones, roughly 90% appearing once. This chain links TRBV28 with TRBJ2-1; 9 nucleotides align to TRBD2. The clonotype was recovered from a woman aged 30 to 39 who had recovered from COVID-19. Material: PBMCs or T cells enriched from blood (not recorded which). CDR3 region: CASTTRGTSPNEQFF. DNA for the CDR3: TGTGCCAGCACCACTAGGGGGACTAGCCCCAATGAGCAGTTCTTC.